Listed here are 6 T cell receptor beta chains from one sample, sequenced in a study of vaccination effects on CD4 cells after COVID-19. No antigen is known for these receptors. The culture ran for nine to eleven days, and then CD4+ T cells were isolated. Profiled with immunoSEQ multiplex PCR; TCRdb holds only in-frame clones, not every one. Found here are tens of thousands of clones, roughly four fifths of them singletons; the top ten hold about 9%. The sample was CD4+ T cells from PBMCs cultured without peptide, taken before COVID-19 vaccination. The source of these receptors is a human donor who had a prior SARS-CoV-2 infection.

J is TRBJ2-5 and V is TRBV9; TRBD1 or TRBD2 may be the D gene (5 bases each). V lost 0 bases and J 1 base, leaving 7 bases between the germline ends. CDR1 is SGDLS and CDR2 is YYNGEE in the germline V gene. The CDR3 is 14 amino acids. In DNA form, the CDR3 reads TGTGCCAGCAGCGTAGGTGGGGGCCAAGAGACCCAGTACTTC. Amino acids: CASSVGGGQETQYF.

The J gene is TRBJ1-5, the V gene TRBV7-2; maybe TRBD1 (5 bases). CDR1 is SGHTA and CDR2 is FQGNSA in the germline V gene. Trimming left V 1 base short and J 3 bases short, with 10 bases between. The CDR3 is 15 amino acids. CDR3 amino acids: CASSLGRAYNQPQHF. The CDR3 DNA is TGTGCCAGCAGCTTAGGCAGGGCCTACAATCAGCCCCAGCATTTT.

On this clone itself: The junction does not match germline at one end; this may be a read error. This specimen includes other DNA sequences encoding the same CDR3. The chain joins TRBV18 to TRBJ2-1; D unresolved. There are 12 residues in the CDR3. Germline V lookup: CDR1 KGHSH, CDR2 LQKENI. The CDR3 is CASSQTLDEQFF. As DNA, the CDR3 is TGTGCTAGCTCGCAAACATTGGATGAGCAGTTCTTC.

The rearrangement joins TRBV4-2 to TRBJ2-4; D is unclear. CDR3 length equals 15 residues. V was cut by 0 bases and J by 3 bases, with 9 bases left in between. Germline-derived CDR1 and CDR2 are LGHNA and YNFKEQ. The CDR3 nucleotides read TGTGCCAGCAGCCAAGATAGGGCAGGCAAAAACATTCAGTACTTC. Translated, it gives CASSQDRAGKNIQYF.

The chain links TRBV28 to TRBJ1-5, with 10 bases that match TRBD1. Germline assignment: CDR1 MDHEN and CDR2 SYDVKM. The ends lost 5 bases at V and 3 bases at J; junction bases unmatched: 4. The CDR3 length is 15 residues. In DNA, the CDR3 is TGTGCCAGCAGTCTGGGACAGGGGAACAATCAGCCCCAGCATTTT. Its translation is CASSLGQGNNQPQHF.

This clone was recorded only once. The CDR3: CKMGEGSYEQYF. For the CDR3, the DNA is TGTAAAATGGGGGAAGGCTCCTACGAGCAGTACTTC. This sequence joins TRBV9 and TRBJ2-7; D tentatively reads TRBD1 or TRBD2 (5 bases each). CDR1 and CDR2 from the germline V gene are SGDLS and YYNGEE. The CDR3 totals 12 residues. Using reference TRBV9 and TRBJ2-7 for the parts outside the CDR3, the full variable domain is DSGVTQTPKHLITATGQRVTLRCSPRSGDLSVYWYQQSLDQGLQFLIQYYNGEERAKGNILERFSAQQFPDLHSELNLSSLELGDSALYFCKMGEGSYEQYFGPGTRLTVT.